The clone carrying this TCR beta chain was observed once. Its antigen is unidentified. Here immunoSEQ multiplex PCR was the method, and the copy in TCRdb shows in-frame clones only, minus some. The repertoire includes some 130,000 clones, approximately 82% of them detected once, and less than 35% sits in the top ten. CDR3 length equals 15 residues. Trimming took 7 bases from V and 1 from J; bases not matched to a gene: 6. The germline gives CDR1 SGHAT, CDR2 FQNNGV. The sample comes from a study of cytomegalovirus exposure and HLA in healthy donors. Findings and limits, study-wide: According to reports, the classifier identified cytomegalovirus status with high specificity and sensitivity. Confirmation in vitro established that a few CMV-associated chains were specific for CMV antigens. There were some public TCRs occurring in many donors, but most TCR sequences were rare. The listing of roughly 160 TCR beta chains classed them as cytomegalovirus-associated.

V is TRBV11-2 and J is TRBJ2-2; TRBD1 agrees at 7 bases. The source material was PBMCs. The source of this sequence is a man aged 25-40 years in good health and CMV-seropositive. CDR3: CASKLGQLNTGELFF. The CDR3 DNA reads TGTGCCAGCAAATTGGGACAGTTGAACACCGGGGAGCTGTTTTTT.